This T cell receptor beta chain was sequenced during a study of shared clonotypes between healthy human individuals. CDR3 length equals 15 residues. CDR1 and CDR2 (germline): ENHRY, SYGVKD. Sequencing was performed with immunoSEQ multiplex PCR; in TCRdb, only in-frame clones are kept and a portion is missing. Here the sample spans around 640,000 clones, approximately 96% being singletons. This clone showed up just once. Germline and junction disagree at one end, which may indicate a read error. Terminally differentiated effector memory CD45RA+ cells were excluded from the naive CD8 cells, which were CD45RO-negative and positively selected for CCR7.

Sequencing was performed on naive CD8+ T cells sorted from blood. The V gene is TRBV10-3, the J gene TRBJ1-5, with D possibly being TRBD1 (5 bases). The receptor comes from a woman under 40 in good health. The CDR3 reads CAIGESRGANQPQHF. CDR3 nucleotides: TGTGCCATCGGTGAGTCGCGGGGCGCTAATCAGCCCCAGCATTTT.